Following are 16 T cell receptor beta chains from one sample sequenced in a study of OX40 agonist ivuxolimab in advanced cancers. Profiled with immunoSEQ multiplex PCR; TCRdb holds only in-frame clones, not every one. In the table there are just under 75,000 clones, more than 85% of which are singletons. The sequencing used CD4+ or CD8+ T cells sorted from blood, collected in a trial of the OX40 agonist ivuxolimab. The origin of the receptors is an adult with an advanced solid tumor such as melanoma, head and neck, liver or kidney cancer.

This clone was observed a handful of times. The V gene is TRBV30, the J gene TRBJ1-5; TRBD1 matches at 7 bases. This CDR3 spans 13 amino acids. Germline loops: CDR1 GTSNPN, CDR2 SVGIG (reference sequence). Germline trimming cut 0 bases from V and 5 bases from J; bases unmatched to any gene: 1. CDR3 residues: CAWSVTGDQPQHF. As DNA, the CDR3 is TGTGCCTGGAGTGTAACAGGGGATCAGCCCCAGCATTTT.

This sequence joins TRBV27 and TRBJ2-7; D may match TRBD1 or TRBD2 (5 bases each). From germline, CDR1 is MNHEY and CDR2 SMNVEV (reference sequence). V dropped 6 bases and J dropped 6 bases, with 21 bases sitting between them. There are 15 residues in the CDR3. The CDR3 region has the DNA TGTGCCAGCAGACTAACCGGGACGGCCTCCCTCGAGCAGTACTTC. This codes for CASRLTGTASLEQYF.

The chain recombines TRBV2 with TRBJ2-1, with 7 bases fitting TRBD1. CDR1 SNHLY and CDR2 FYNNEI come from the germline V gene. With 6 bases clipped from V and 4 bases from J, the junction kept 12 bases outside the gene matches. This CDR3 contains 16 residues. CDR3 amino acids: CASRRNLRDRYNEQFF. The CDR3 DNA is TGTGCCAGCAGGAGGAACCTCCGGGACAGATACAATGAGCAGTTCTTC.

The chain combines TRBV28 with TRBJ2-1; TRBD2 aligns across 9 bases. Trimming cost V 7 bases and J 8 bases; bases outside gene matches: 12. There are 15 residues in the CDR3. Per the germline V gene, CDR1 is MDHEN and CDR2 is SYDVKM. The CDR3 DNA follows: TGTGCCAGCAACCCCGGGACTAGCATGGGCGATGAGCAGTTCTTC. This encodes CASNPGTSMGDEQFF.

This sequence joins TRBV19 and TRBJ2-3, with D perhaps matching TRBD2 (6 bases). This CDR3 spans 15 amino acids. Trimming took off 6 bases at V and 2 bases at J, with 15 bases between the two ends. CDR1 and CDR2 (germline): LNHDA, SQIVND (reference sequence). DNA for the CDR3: TGTGCCAGTAGGTACGGGAGCGGTCCCACAGATACGCAGTATTTT. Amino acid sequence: CASRYGSGPTDTQYF.

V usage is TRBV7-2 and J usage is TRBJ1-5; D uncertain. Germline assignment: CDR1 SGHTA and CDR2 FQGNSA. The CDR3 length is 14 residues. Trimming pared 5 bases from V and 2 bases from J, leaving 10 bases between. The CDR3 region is CASSLYTGNQPQHF. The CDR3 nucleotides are TGTGCCAGCAGCCTATACACTGGCAATCAGCCCCAGCATTTT. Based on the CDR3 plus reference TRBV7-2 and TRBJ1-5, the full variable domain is GAGVSQSPSNKVTEKGKDVELRCDPISGHTALYWYRQSLGQGLEFLIYFQGNSAPDKSGLPSDRFSAERTGGSVSTLTIQRTQQEDSAVYLCASSLYTGNQPQHFGDGTRLSIL.

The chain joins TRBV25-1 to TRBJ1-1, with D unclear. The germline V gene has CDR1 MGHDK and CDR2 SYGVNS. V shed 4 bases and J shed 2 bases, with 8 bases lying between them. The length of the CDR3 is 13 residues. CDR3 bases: TGTGCCAGCAGTGGACATATCAACACTGAAGCTTTCTTT. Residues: CASSGHINTEAFF.

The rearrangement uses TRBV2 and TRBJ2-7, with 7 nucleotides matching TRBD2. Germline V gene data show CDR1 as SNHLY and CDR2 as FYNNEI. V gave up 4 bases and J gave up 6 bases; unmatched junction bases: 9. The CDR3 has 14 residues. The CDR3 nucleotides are TGTGCCAGCAGTGGGAGAGCGGGGTATAGCGAGCAGTACTTC. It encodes CASSGRAGYSEQYF.

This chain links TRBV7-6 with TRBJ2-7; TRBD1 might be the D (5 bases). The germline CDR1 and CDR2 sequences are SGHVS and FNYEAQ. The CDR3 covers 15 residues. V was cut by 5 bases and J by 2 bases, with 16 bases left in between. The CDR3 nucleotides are TGTGCCAGCAGCCAACAGGACGTGCCGACCTACGAGCAGTACTTC. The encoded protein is CASSQQDVPTYEQYF.

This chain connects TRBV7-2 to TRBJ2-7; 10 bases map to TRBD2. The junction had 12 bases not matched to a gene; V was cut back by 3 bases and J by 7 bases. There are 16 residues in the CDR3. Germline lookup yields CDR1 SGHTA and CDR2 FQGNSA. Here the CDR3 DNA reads TGTGCCAGCAGCTTGGGCGATAGAGCGGGAGGGAGTGAGCAGTACTTC. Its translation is CASSLGDRAGGSEQYF.

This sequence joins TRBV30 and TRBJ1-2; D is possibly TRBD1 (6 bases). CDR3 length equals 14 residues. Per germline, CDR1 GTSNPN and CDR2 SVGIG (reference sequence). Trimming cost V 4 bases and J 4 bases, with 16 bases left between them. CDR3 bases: TGTGCCTGGATCAAAATGGGGGGCGGCTATGGCTACACCTTC. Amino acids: CAWIKMGGGYGYTF.

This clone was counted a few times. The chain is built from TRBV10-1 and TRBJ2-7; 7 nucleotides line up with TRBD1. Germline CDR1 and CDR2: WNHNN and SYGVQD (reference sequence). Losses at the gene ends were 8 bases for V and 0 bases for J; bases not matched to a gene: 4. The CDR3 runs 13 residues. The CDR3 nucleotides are TGCGCCAGCGGACAGGCGAACTCCTACGAGCAGTACTTC. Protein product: CASGQANSYEQYF.

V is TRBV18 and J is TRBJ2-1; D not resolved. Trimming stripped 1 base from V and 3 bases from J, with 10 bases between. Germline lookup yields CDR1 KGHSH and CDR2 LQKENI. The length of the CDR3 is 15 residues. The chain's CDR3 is CASSPLRVNYNEQFF. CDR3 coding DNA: TGTGCCAGCTCACCACTTAGGGTGAACTACAATGAGCAGTTCTTC.

The CDR3 bases are TGTGCCAGTAGTATAGCCCCTGGATCCTACAATGAGCAGTTCTTC. It encodes CASSIAPGSYNEQFF. This chain links TRBV19 with TRBJ2-1; D remains unclear. CDR1 LNHDA and CDR2 SQIVND come from the germline V gene (reference sequence). The length of the CDR3 is 15 residues. Trimming pared 1 base from V and 1 base from J, leaving 8 bases between.

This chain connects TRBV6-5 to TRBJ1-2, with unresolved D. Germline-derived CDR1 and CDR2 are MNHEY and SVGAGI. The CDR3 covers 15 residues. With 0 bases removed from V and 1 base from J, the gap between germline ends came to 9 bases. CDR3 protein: CASSYSASFNYGYTF. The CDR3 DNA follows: TGTGCCAGCAGTTACTCGGCCTCATTTAACTATGGCTACACCTTC.

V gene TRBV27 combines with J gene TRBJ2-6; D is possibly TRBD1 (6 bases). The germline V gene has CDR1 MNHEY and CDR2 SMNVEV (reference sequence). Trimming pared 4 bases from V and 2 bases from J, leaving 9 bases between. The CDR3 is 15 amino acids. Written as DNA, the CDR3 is TGTGCCAGCAGTTCAACAGGGACTGGGGCCAACGTCCTGACTTTC. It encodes CASSSTGTGANVLTF.